The present T cell receptor (beta chain) was sequenced within a study of T cell responses to AZD1222 COVID-19 vaccine. Assay: immunoSEQ multiplex PCR; the TCRdb copy retains only in-frame clones and omits some. The data show around 150,000 clones, 90% seen once. About this clone itself: The antigen is not known.

With V trimmed by 1 base and J by 4 bases, 7 bases remained unmatched. The CDR3 loop spans 17 amino acids. CDR1 and CDR2 (germline): SGDLS, YYNGEE. Points from the study as a whole: Donors were largely white British and mainly female; clonal diversity was possibly underestimated.

The material sequenced was peripheral blood, taken on day 0 of AZD1222 vaccination. This sequence originates from an adult in good health. V is TRBV9 and J is TRBJ2-2, with 10 bases identical to TRBD2. In nucleotides, the CDR3 is TGTGCCAGCAGCGTAAGGAGCGGGGGGGCCGGCACCGGGGAGCTGTTTTTT. This codes for CASSVRSGGAGTGELFF.